What follows are 26 T cell receptor beta chains derived from one specimen sequenced in a study of T-cell memory formation after mild COVID-19. One entry per CDR3 protein, called by TCRdb with MiXCR from the 5' RACE reads. Of 300,000 to 400,000 distinct CDR3 sequences listed, around 28% are singletons. The sequencing input was PBMCs or a T cell subset sorted from them (not recorded which). The receptors originated from an adult woman who had mild COVID-19 (a few samples of this study predate the infection). Cell type and time point are not known.

V is TRBV7-9 and J is TRBJ2-7; D is unclear. Looked up from germline, CDR1 is SEHNR and CDR2 is FQNEAQ (reference sequence). This CDR3 contains 11 residues. V was cut by 7 bases and J by 3 bases, with 7 bases left in between. The CDR3 sequence: CASKGNYEQYF. The CDR3 nucleotides read TGTGCCAGCAAGGGAAACTACGAGCAGTACTTC.

There are a few counts of this clonotype. The chain is built from TRBV10-3 and TRBJ2-5; D tentatively fits TRBD1 or TRBD2 (6 bases each). The length of the CDR3 is 14 residues. CDR1 and CDR2 (germline): ENHRY, SYGVKD. V lost 6 bases, J lost 5 bases, and 16 bases lay in between. The CDR3 is CAIRKEGGTETQYF. The DNA for the CDR3 is TGTGCCATCAGGAAGGAGGGGGGTACGGAGACCCAGTACTTC.

This rearrangement joins TRBV7-3 to TRBJ2-5; 13 bases agree with TRBD2. The V gene end was trimmed by 5 bases and the J gene end by 5 bases; junction bases not matched to a gene: 14. The germline CDR1 and CDR2 sequences are SGHTA and FQGTGA. CDR3 length equals 18 residues. CDR3: CASSPGTSGTNSIETQYF. For the CDR3, the DNA is TGTGCCAGCAGCCCCGGGACTAGCGGGACTAACTCAATTGAGACCCAGTACTTC.

This clonotype has a count of ten or more. This rearrangement joins TRBV7-3 to TRBJ2-5, with 8 bases matching TRBD1. V gave up 5 bases and J gave up 4 bases; unmatched junction bases: 9. The CDR3 totals 15 residues. Germline V lookup: CDR1 SGHTA, CDR2 FQGTGA. CDR3 coding DNA: TGTGCCAGCAGCATACAGGGGGGTCGCGGAGAGACCCAGTACTTC. It yields the protein CASSIQGGRGETQYF.

This chain connects TRBV9 to TRBJ2-2; 9 bases are shared with TRBD1. The junction had 16 bases not matched to a gene; V was cut back by 3 bases and J by 7 bases. Germline V CDR1 and CDR2: SGDLS, YYNGEE. The CDR3 has 18 amino acids. CDR3 bases: TGTGCCAGCAGCGAGCGGCCCCACAGGGGGCCTCTCCACGGGGAGCTGTTTTTT. Protein sequence: CASSERPHRGPLHGELFF.

V gene TRBV29-1 combines with J gene TRBJ2-3; D not certain. V was cut by 6 bases and J by 2 bases, with 21 bases left in between. The CDR3 is 16 residues long. The germline gives CDR1 SQVTM, CDR2 ANQGSEA. CDR3 bases: TGCAGCGTCCCCCCCTGGGAAAACCGATACACAGATACGCAGTATTTT. Translation: CSVPPWENRYTDTQYF.

CDR3 in amino acids: CATSDRGRQGNTQYF. The CDR3 nucleotides are TGTGCCACCAGTGATCGGGGGCGCCAGGGAAATACGCAGTATTTT. The rearrangement joins TRBV24-1 to TRBJ2-3, with D possibly being TRBD1 or TRBD2 (6 bases each). Germline CDR1 reads KGHDR; CDR2 reads SFDVKD. CDR3 length: 15 residues. V lost 3 bases and J 7 bases, leaving 16 bases between the germline ends.

The chain recombines TRBV24-1 with TRBJ2-3, with a tentative D call TRBD1 (6 bases). The CDR3 sequence is 14 residues long. V was cut by 3 bases and J by 4 bases, with 10 bases left in between. From germline, CDR1 is KGHDR and CDR2 SFDVKD. CDR3 DNA sequence: TGTGCCACCAGTGATCCCACAGGGCCAGATACGCAGTATTTT. Translating gives CATSDPTGPDTQYF.

The CDR3 protein is CASGKLGEDTQYF. The CDR3 DNA reads as TGCGCCAGCGGCAAACTAGGGGAGGATACGCAGTATTTT. This chain joins TRBV5-1 and TRBJ2-3; D tentatively fits TRBD1 or TRBD2 (5 bases each). This CDR3 comprises 13 residues. V was clipped by 7 bases and J by 6 bases, with 15 bases between them. The germline gives CDR1 SGHRS, CDR2 YFSETQ.

This clonotype was counted between two and nine times. The chain couples TRBV25-1 to TRBJ1-6, with 7 bases lining up with TRBD1. This CDR3 is built from 18 residues. V lost 2 bases and J lost 0; bases outside the gene matches: 7. Per germline, CDR1 MGHDK and CDR2 SYGVNS. CDR3 amino acids: CASSEVGQASSYNSPLHF. The CDR3, as DNA: TGTGCCAGCAGTGAAGTAGGACAGGCGAGCTCCTATAATTCACCCCTCCACTTT.

This chain uses TRBV7-9 with TRBJ2-1; D tentatively reads TRBD1 or TRBD2 (5 bases each). CDR1 and CDR2 from the germline V gene are SEHNR and FQNEAQ (reference sequence). This CDR3 comprises 14 residues. V lost 4 bases and J lost 8, with 15 bases in between. The CDR3: CASSSTGAVHEQFF. The DNA of the CDR3 is TGTGCCAGCAGCTCAACCGGGGCCGTCCATGAGCAGTTCTTC.

As to this clonotype: The junction differs from germline at one of its ends, possibly a read error. The rearrangement uses TRBV12-5 and TRBJ2-5; 7 bases fit TRBD2. This CDR3 spans 15 amino acids. Germline V gene data show CDR1 as LGHNT and CDR2 as FRNRAP. CDR3 bases: TGTGCTAGCCAAGGAGGCGGGAGCCTGGGAGAGACCGAGTACTTC. Translating it yields CASQGGGSLGETEYF.

V is TRBV27 and J is TRBJ2-1; D perhaps matches TRBD1 (5 bases). The CDR3 extends over 13 amino acids. Germline CDR1 is MNHEY and CDR2 is SMNVEV (reference sequence). The V end was cut by 0 bases, the J end by 12 bases, with 12 bases between. The CDR3 region has the DNA TGTGCCAGCAGTTTATCGACAGTCGACTTGCAGTTCTTC. Its protein is CASSLSTVDLQFF.

This clonotype has only a few counts. This chain connects TRBV7-2 to TRBJ2-1; 7 bases line up with TRBD2. The ends lost 1 base at V and 6 bases at J; junction bases unmatched: 9. The germline V gene encodes CDR1 SGHTA and CDR2 FQGNSA. The length of the CDR3 is 16 residues. CDR3 residues: CASSLGTSVFGNEQFF. The DNA for the CDR3 is TGTGCCAGCAGCTTAGGAACTAGCGTATTTGGCAATGAGCAGTTCTTC.

This chain links TRBV12-3 or TRBV12-4 with TRBJ2-2; 7 bases are a match to TRBD1. V lost 5 bases, J lost 6 bases, and 9 bases stayed unmatched. This CDR3 contains 15 residues. This CDR3 reads CASSPSLTGPGELFF. DNA for the CDR3: TGTGCCAGCAGTCCCTCGTTGACAGGGCCCGGGGAGCTGTTTTTT.

On this clonotype: A read error may produce the germline difference seen at one junction end. CDR3 nucleotide sequence: TGTGCCGGCAGCTTAGGGGGTTCCGTAGGTGAAGCTTTCTTT. It yields the protein CAGSLGGSVGEAFF. The chain combines TRBV7-9 with TRBJ1-1, with D possibly matching TRBD1 (6 bases). The germline V gene has CDR1 SEHNR and CDR2 FQNEAQ (reference sequence). The CDR3 loop spans 14 amino acids.

This chain uses TRBV20-1 with TRBJ1-6, with a tentative D call TRBD1 (5 bases). This CDR3 spans 15 amino acids. Trimming pared 2 bases from V and 5 bases from J, leaving 13 bases between. CDR1 is DFQATT, CDR2 SNEGSKA, per germline (reference sequence). In nucleotides, the CDR3 is TGCAGTGCTAGAAAATCCGGGACGGATAATTCACCCCTCCACTTT. Protein product: CSARKSGTDNSPLHF.

This clonotype showed up just a few times. The chain uses TRBV6-8 and TRBJ2-4; TRBD2 agrees at 9 bases. This CDR3 spans 16 amino acids. CDR1 is MNHGY, CDR2 SAAAGT, per germline. V was pared by 3 bases and J by 2 bases, with 5 bases of the junction left unmatched. The DNA of the CDR3 is TGTGCCAGCAGTTATGGGACTAGCCTATCCAAAAACATTCAGTACTTC. It translates to CASSYGTSLSKNIQYF.

This rearrangement joins TRBV5-6 to TRBJ1-2, with 9 bases that match TRBD1. The germline V gene has CDR1 SGHDT and CDR2 YYEEEE. This CDR3 contains 17 residues. The junction had 16 bases not matched to a gene; V was cut back by 7 bases and J by 3 bases. The CDR3 region has the DNA TGTGCCAGCCGGACCGGGACAGGGCCGCTGTGGGACTATGGCTACACCTTC. Translated: CASRTGTGPLWDYGYTF.

In this sample, this clonotype turned up a few times. V is TRBV6-2 or TRBV6-3 and J is TRBJ2-7, with 7 nucleotides matching TRBD2. Germline CDR1 reads MNHEY; CDR2 reads SVGEGT. The CDR3 is 14 amino acids. V lost 2 bases to trimming and J lost 2 bases; unmatched junction nucleotides: 3. CDR3 protein: CASSYRDYTYEQYF. The CDR3 nucleotides read TGTGCCAGCAGTTACCGGGACTATACCTACGAGCAGTACTTC.

This rearrangement joins TRBV10-2 to TRBJ1-2, with 10 bases lining up with TRBD1. The J segment lost 4 bases and the V segment lost 4 bases, leaving 6 bases of the junction unmatched. This CDR3 is 15 amino acids long. Per germline, CDR1 WSHSY and CDR2 SAAADI. CDR3 loop: CASSADRGRGYGYTF. DNA for the CDR3: TGCGCCAGCAGTGCAGACAGGGGGCGAGGCTATGGCTACACCTTC.

The chain couples TRBV27 to TRBJ2-1, with TRBD2 matching 14 bases. The CDR3 length is 17 residues. V shed 3 bases, J shed 8 bases, and the junction held 9 bases outside the gene matches. Germline CDR1 MNHEY, CDR2 SMNVEV (reference sequence). For the CDR3, the DNA is TGTGCCAGCAGTTTCGGGACTAGCGGGAGTTCTATCCATGAGCAGTTCTTC. Residues: CASSFGTSGSSIHEQFF.

The chain carries TRBV27 and TRBJ2-7; D might be TRBD1 or TRBD2, each matching 5 bases. From germline, CDR1 is MNHEY and CDR2 SMNVEV (reference sequence). V gave up 7 bases and J gave up 4 bases, with 20 bases separating them. The CDR3 is 15 residues long. The CDR3 region is CASTAYPGTVYEQYF. Here the CDR3 DNA reads TGTGCCAGCACCGCTTACCCCGGGACGGTATACGAGCAGTACTTC.

This chain connects TRBV4-1 to TRBJ2-1; TRBD2 matches at 15 bases. Germline CDR1 MGHRA, CDR2 YSYEKL. This CDR3 is built from 18 residues. V shed 3 bases, J shed 7 bases, and the junction held 10 bases outside the gene matches. The chain's CDR3 is CASSQGPRGLAGGNEQFF. The CDR3 coding sequence is TGCGCCAGCAGCCAGGGCCCGCGCGGACTAGCGGGGGGGAATGAGCAGTTCTTC.

The chain combines TRBV6-6 with TRBJ2-1, with 9 positions matching TRBD2. After removal of 6 bases from V and 6 bases from J, the junction contained 9 bases not matched to a gene. CDR1 and CDR2 from the germline V gene are MNHNY and SVGAGI (reference sequence). The CDR3 extends over 15 amino acids. In nucleotides, the CDR3 is TGTGCCAGCAGCAATGCGGGAGGGCCCAGCAATGAGCAGTTCTTC. Protein sequence: CASSNAGGPSNEQFF.

Only a few counts were recorded for this clonotype. The chain joins TRBV20-1 to TRBJ2-1, with D possibly TRBD1 on 6 matching bases. Trimming took 6 bases from V and 1 from J, leaving 19 bases between them. The CDR3 is made up of 16 amino acids. Germline loops: CDR1 DFQATT, CDR2 SNEGSKA (reference sequence). The CDR3 is CSAKITGTSSYNEQFF. The CDR3 DNA reads as TGCAGTGCGAAAATAACCGGGACAAGTTCCTACAATGAGCAGTTCTTC.